The rows below give T cell receptor beta chains drawn from one sample of a study of OX40 agonist ivuxolimab in advanced cancers. Data came from immunoSEQ multiplex PCR; TCRdb stores just in-frame clones and leaves some out. The sample has about 69,000 clones; 84% are singletons. The sample consisted of CD4+ or CD8+ T cells sorted from blood, taken in a trial of the OX40 agonist ivuxolimab. These receptors all come from an adult with an advanced solid tumor such as melanoma, head and neck, liver or kidney cancer. CDR3s include the opening cysteine and the closing phenylalanine or tryptophan. Fields, in order: CDR3 protein, J gene, D gene, CDR3 length, V gene. A D gene is named only where the DNA matches it firmly.

CASSEGAGGYNEQFF,TRBJ2-1,TRBD2,15,TRBV2
CASSPGGREIHGYTF,TRBJ1-2,.,15,TRBV19
CASGDKGGWGTEAFF,TRBJ1-1,TRBD1,15,TRBV2
CASSIPGLWGEQYF,TRBJ2-7,.,14,TRBV19
CASSLRDNSGANVLTF,TRBJ2-6,.,16,TRBV11-3
CASSEDGGLDDTIYF,TRBJ1-3,.,15,TRBV9
CASSVQGSSYEQYF,TRBJ2-7,.,14,TRBV2
CASSIGGIYSYEQYF,TRBJ2-7,.,15,TRBV19
CASSKRTGRDTGELFF,TRBJ2-2,.,16,TRBV21-1
CASSGKDLQILDYEQYF,TRBJ2-7,.,17,TRBV6-1
CASSLGLGGRANEQFF,TRBJ2-1,TRBD2,16,TRBV5-1
CASSGPTFSGNTQYF,TRBJ2-3,.,15,TRBV9
CSARDFGIQYF,TRBJ2-4,.,11,TRBV20-1
CASSKGALQETQYF,TRBJ2-5,.,14,TRBV5-6
CASSPPSQNIQYF,TRBJ2-4,.,13,TRBV18
CASSLTGTGLDIQYF,TRBJ2-4,TRBD1,15,TRBV5-1
CASSSYRTGYEQYF,TRBJ2-7,.,14,TRBV5-6
CASSGWGTGRHEQYF,TRBJ2-7,TRBD1,15,TRBV28
CSVERAGYGYTF,TRBJ1-2,.,12,TRBV29-1
CASSSARTGELFF,TRBJ2-2,.,13,TRBV18
CATISGTANTGELFF,TRBJ2-2,TRBD1,15,TRBV10-3
CASSLGRQGSTEAFF,TRBJ1-1,TRBD1,15,TRBV7-2
CASSQDGVAGNWDEQFF,TRBJ2-1,TRBD2,17,TRBV4-3
CASSTGRNTGELFF,TRBJ2-2,.,14,TRBV19
CAISESGTFNGYTF,TRBJ1-2,.,14,TRBV10-3
CASSGDITYEQYF,TRBJ2-7,.,13,TRBV2
CASSLTTGFSGNTIYF,TRBJ1-3,.,16,TRBV11-2